The 18 T cell receptor beta chains given below trace back to one sample, sequenced in a study of T-cell reconstitution after alpha-beta-depleted transplantation in children. Library preparation (for TCRbeta) was performed with unique molecular identifiers. One entry per CDR3 protein, called by TCRdb with MiXCR from the PCR reads. The sample shows a few hundred thousand distinct CDR3 sequences, roughly 22% of them seen only once. This specimen consisted of PBMCs from the stem cell graft donor, obtained from the stem cell graft. Receptor source: a human donor who donated a stem cell graft to a child with acute myeloid leukemia.

There are a few counts of this clonotype. The rearrangement links TRBV4-3 to TRBJ2-1, with 7 bases fitting TRBD2. Trimming cost V 4 bases and J 0 bases; bases outside gene matches: 12. The CDR3 has 18 residues. Looked up from germline, CDR1 is LGHNA and CDR2 is YSLEER. In DNA, the CDR3 is TGCGCCAGCAGCCGCAGAGTAGAGGGAGGGAGCTCCTACAATGAGCAGTTCTTC. It codes for CASSRRVEGGSSYNEQFF.

This clonotype was counted ten times or more. The chain carries TRBV12-3 or TRBV12-4 and TRBJ2-7, with TRBD1 as a possible D gene (5 bases). This CDR3 contains 13 residues. V lost 5 bases, J lost 2 bases, and 10 bases lay in between. In nucleotides, the CDR3 is TGTGCCAGCAGTCCCAGGGCCGCCTACGAGCAGTACTTC. Translated, it gives CASSPRAAYEQYF.

CDR3 in amino acids: CASSQDPAGEAFTYEQYF. The CDR3 nucleotides are TGTGCCAGCAGCCAAGACCCCGCGGGGGAGGCATTTACCTACGAGCAGTACTTC. The gene calls are TRBV4-2 and TRBJ2-7; 7 nucleotides align to TRBD2. Germline lookup yields CDR1 LGHNA and CDR2 YNFKEQ. V lost 0 bases to trimming and J lost 2 bases; unmatched junction nucleotides: 13. The CDR3 is made up of 18 amino acids.

The chain couples TRBV20-1 to TRBJ2-1; perhaps TRBD2 as D (5 bases). The ends were cut back, 1 base at V and 9 bases at J, with 16 bases in the middle. Germline V lookup: CDR1 DFQATT, CDR2 SNEGSKA (reference sequence). CDR3 size: 14 residues. The DNA of the CDR3 is TGCAGTGCTAGAGTTTCCGGGATTTCTGGTGAGCAGTTCTTC. This encodes CSARVSGISGEQFF.

The V call is TRBV28, the J call TRBJ2-2; unclear D gene. Trimming pared 2 bases from V and 6 bases from J, leaving 13 bases between. This CDR3 has 15 residues. From germline, CDR1 is MDHEN and CDR2 SYDVKM. CDR3 amino acids: CASSLNPRLAGELFF. CDR3 nucleotide sequence: TGTGCCAGCAGTTTAAATCCCCGGTTGGCCGGGGAGCTGTTTTTT.

V is TRBV12-3 or TRBV12-4 and J is TRBJ1-2; possibly TRBD1 for D (6 bases). There are 14 residues in the CDR3. The V gene lost 6 bases and the J gene lost 1 base, with 12 bases spanning the gap. Here the CDR3 reads CASSRGWGNYGYTF. As DNA, the CDR3 is TGTGCCAGCAGCAGGGGTTGGGGTAACTATGGCTACACCTTC.

This chain connects TRBV10-2 to TRBJ1-1; perhaps TRBD1 as D (5 bases). V lost 6 bases and J lost 1, with 6 bases in between. The germline V gene encodes CDR1 WSHSY and CDR2 SAAADI. The CDR3 spans 12 residues. The CDR3 DNA is TGCGCCAGCAGCGACAGGAACACTGAAGCTTTCTTT. Protein: CASSDRNTEAFF.

At least ten counts were recorded for this clonotype. V usage is TRBV4-2 and J usage is TRBJ2-1; a possible D gene is TRBD2 (5 bases). This CDR3 contains 16 residues. V lost 3 bases and J 8 bases, leaving 20 bases between the germline ends. CDR1 is LGHNA and CDR2 is YNFKEQ in the germline V gene. The CDR3 region has the DNA TGTGCCAGCAGCCACTCGAAGACGAGGGAAAACGATGAGCAGTTCTTC. It specifies CASSHSKTRENDEQFF.

This chain uses TRBV7-7 with TRBJ2-5, with TRBD2 matching over 10 bases. Looked up from germline, CDR1 is SSHAT and CDR2 is FNYEAQ (reference sequence). The CDR3 totals 15 residues. J gave up 2 bases and V 7 bases, and 7 bases lay outside the gene matches. The CDR3: CASTIGAGGQETQYF. CDR3 nucleotide sequence: TGTGCCAGCACCATAGGAGCGGGAGGGCAAGAGACCCAGTACTTC.

The V call is TRBV7-9, the J call TRBJ2-6; unclear D gene. The CDR3 contains 16 residues. Between the trimmed V and J ends, which lost 2 bases and 0 bases, there was a span of 8 bases. Germline V gives CDR1 SEHNR, CDR2 FQNEAQ (reference sequence). The CDR3 sequence is CASSLYGSSGANVLTF. The CDR3 DNA reads as TGTGCCAGCAGCTTATACGGCAGCTCTGGGGCCAACGTCCTGACTTTC.

With regard to this clonotype: Being one base from a much bigger clone, this may be a read error. The chain links TRBV10-3 to TRBJ2-7; TRBD2 matches at 7 bases. The germline V gene has CDR1 ENHRY and CDR2 SYGVKD. This CDR3 region has 14 residues. The CDR3 spells CAISDGRESYEQHF. In nucleotides, the CDR3 is TGTGCCATCAGTGATGGGCGGGAGTCCTACGAGCAGCACTTC.

This clonotype was seen more than once but under ten times. This chain uses TRBV20-1 with TRBJ2-3; 9 positions agree with TRBD2. Germline CDR1 DFQATT, CDR2 SNEGSKA (reference sequence). Germline trimming cut 6 bases from V and 2 bases from J; bases unmatched to any gene: 9. The CDR3 covers 15 residues. The DNA of the CDR3 is TGCAGTGCCTTGGCACTAGCGGGCGACACAGATACGCAGTATTTT. It encodes CSALALAGDTDTQYF.

This clonotype is a singleton in its sample. This CDR3 is missing its conserved last phenylalanine or tryptophan, likely due to a read error. The rearrangement uses TRBV20-1 and TRBJ1-2; possibly TRBD1 for D (6 bases). Trimming took 5 bases from V and 6 from J, leaving 16 bases between them. This CDR3 region has 13 residues. Germline-derived CDR1 and CDR2 are DFQATT and SNEGSKA (reference sequence). CDR3 sequence (DNA): TGCAGTGCTCCGACAGGACCTCTTGATGGCTACACCTCC. This codes for CSAPTGPLDGYTS.

Only a few counts were recorded for this clonotype. The chain recombines TRBV4-2 with TRBJ1-5, with unresolved D. The length of the CDR3 is 13 residues. The V gene lost 1 base and the J gene lost 7 bases, with 8 bases spanning the gap. Germline assignment: CDR1 LGHNA and CDR2 YNFKEQ. CDR3 residues: CASSQGFRQPQHF. DNA of the CDR3: TGTGCCAGCAGCCAAGGATTCCGGCAGCCCCAGCATTTT.

This clonotype was observed a handful of times. V gene TRBV5-4 combines with J gene TRBJ2-3; D is ambiguous. CDR1 SGHNT and CDR2 YYREEE come from the germline V gene (reference sequence). The CDR3 spans 13 residues. V gave up 3 bases and J gave up 5 bases, with 10 bases separating them. The CDR3, as DNA: TGTGCCAGCAGCTCTGGTGATCAAGATACGCAGTATTTT. This encodes CASSSGDQDTQYF. Filled out from reference TRBV5-4 and TRBJ2-3, the complete variable domain reads ETGVTQSPTHLIKTRGQQVTLRCSSQSGHNTVSWYQQALGQGPQFIFQYYREEENGRGNFPPRFSGLQFPNYSSELNVNALELDDSALYLCASSSGDQDTQYFGPGTRLTVL.

This clonotype was seen ten or more times. The V call is TRBV24-1, the J call TRBJ2-1, with a possible D match to TRBD2 (6 bases). Germline assignment: CDR1 KGHDR and CDR2 SFDVKD. The CDR3 sequence is 14 residues long. V gave up 3 bases and J gave up 4 bases, with 9 bases separating them. The CDR3 protein is CATSDTSGYNEQFF. In nucleotides, the CDR3 is TGTGCCACCAGTGATACCAGCGGGTACAATGAGCAGTTCTTC.

This clonotype has only a few counts. This rearrangement joins TRBV29-1 to TRBJ1-1; D not resolved. Trimming cost V 3 bases and J 9 bases, with 8 bases left between them. This CDR3 region has 10 residues. Looked up from germline, CDR1 is SQVTM and CDR2 is ANQGSEA. The DNA for the CDR3 is TGCAGCGTTGAGGAGGCACAAGCTTTCTTT. Residues: CSVEEAQAFF.

V and J are TRBV27 and TRBJ2-7; TRBD1 is a possible D gene (6 bases). This CDR3 has 14 residues. CDR1 is MNHEY, CDR2 SMNVEV, per germline (reference sequence). Trimming took 5 bases from V and 4 from J, leaving 15 bases between them. The CDR3 nucleotides are TGTGCCAGCAGTCCCGGGACAACCGGTTACGAGCAGTACTTC. Translated: CASSPGTTGYEQYF.